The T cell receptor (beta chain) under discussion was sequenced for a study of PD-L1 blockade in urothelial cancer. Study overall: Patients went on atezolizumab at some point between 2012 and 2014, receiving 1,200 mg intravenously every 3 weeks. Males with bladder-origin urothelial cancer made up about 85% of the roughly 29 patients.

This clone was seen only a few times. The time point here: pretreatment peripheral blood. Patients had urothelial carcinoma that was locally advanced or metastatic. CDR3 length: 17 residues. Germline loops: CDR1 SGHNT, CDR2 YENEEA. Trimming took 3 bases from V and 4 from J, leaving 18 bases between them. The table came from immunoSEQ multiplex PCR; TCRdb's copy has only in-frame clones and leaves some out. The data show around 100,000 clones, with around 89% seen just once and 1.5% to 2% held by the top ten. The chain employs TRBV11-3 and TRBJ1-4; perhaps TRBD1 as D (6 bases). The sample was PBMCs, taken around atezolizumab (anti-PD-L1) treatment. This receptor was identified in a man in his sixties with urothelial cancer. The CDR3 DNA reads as TGTGCCAGCAGCTTGATTTTGCGAACAGGGATTAATGAAAAACTGTTTTTT. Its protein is CASSLILRTGINEKLFF.